A selection of T cell receptor beta chains follows, all from one sample in a study of blood T cell repertoires in COVID-19. Generated by immunoSEQ multiplex PCR, the TCRdb table keeps only in-frame clones and is missing some. The sample shows about 200,000 clones, 85% of them seen only once. The sequencing sample was made of peripheral blood. The receptor set was obtained from a woman older than 75 with acute or convalescent COVID-19. CDR3s include the opening cysteine and the closing phenylalanine or tryptophan. Fields, in order: J gene, D gene, V gene, clone size, CDR3 protein, CDR3 DNA. D genes are given only for firm matches. Clone size is stated in some rows and not others, as once, few, many or a class when expanded.

TRBJ1-6 TRBD1 TRBV5-8 once CASSTGQGVSSPLHF TGTGCCAGCAGCACGGGACAGGGGGTTAGTTCACCCCTCCACTTT
TRBJ1-6 TRBD1 TRBV4-3 once CASSHLDRDNSPLHF TGCGCCAGCAGCCACCTGGACAGGGATAATTCACCCCTCCACTTT
TRBJ2-2 NA TRBV19 NA CASSIDHNRGATGELFF TGTGCCAGTAGTATAGACCACAATCGGGGGGCGACCGGGGAGCTGTTTTTT
TRBJ2-5 TRBD2 TRBV5-4 NA CASSHSGRAEETQYF TGTGCCAGCAGCCATAGCGGGAGGGCCGAGGAGACCCAGTACTTC
TRBJ1-1 NA TRBV7-8 NA CASSLVRGWSEAFF TGTGCCAGCAGCTTAGTCCGGGGGTGGTCTGAAGCTTTCTTT
TRBJ1-1 TRBD1 TRBV6-4 NA CASAYGSGGTGKTEAFF TGTGCCAGCGCTTATGGATCTGGAGGGACAGGGAAAACTGAAGCTTTCTTT
TRBJ1-6 NA TRBV6-5 NA CASSSTGGSPPLHF TGTGCCAGCAGTTCGACAGGCGGATCGCCACCCCTCCACTTT
TRBJ1-1 NA TRBV19 once CASSIARFRGTEAFF TGTGCCAGTAGTATCGCCAGATTCCGAGGCACTGAAGCTTTCTTT
TRBJ2-7 NA TRBV9 NA CASSVGGSSYEQYF TGTGCCAGCAGCGTAGGCGGTAGTTCCTACGAGCAGTACTTC
TRBJ1-2 TRBD1 TRBV6-5 NA CASTADRAGYTF TGTGCCAGCACCGCGGACAGGGCTGGCTACACCTTC
TRBJ1-5 TRBD1 TRBV19 once CASSTTGMSNQPQHF TGTGCCAGTAGTACGACAGGGATGAGCAATCAGCCCCAGCATTTT
TRBJ2-1 TRBD1 TRBV5-4 NA CASTNWGGQGPGEQFF TGTGCCAGCACCAACTGGGGGGGACAGGGTCCGGGTGAGCAGTTCTTC
TRBJ2-1 TRBD2 TRBV7-2 NA CASSPGGSSSNEQFF TGTGCCAGCAGCCCCGGGGGGTCTAGCTCCAATGAGCAGTTCTTC
TRBJ2-3 NA TRBV29-1 once CSVDAGGLDTQYF TGCAGCGTTGATGCAGGTGGTCTGGATACGCAGTATTTT
TRBJ1-4 TRBD1 TRBV27 NA CASSLLQGTGLFF TGTGCCAGCAGTCTTCTACAGGGGACGGGGCTGTTTTTT
TRBJ1-2 TRBD1 TRBV28 NA CATVFGQGNYGYTF TGTGCCACAGTCTTTGGACAGGGAAACTATGGCTACACCTTC
TRBJ2-7 NA TRBV6-6 NA CASSYGTGRSYEQYF TGTGCCAGCAGTTACGGGACTGGGAGGTCCTACGAGCAGTACTTC
TRBJ1-4 TRBD1 TRBV6-5 NA CASRRTGNEKLFF TGTGCCAGCAGAAGGACAGGGAATGAAAAACTGTTTTTT
TRBJ1-1 NA TRBV3-1/TRBV3-2 NA CASSPSLKIMNTEAFF TGTGCCAGCAGCCCATCCCTAAAGATAATGAACACTGAAGCTTTCTTT
TRBJ2-7 TRBD2 TRBV5-6 NA CASSLPGLAVPSSYEQYF TGTGCCAGCAGCCTCCCTGGACTAGCTGTGCCGAGCTCCTACGAGCAGTACTTC
TRBJ1-5 NA TRBV6-5 NA CASSFGGSNQPQHF TGTGCCAGCAGTTTCGGGGGTAGCAATCAGCCCCAGCATTTT
TRBJ2-7 NA TRBV4-3 NA CASSQGHLLSYEQYF TGCGCCAGCAGCCAAGGGCATCTTCTCTCCTACGAGCAGTACTTC
TRBJ1-6 NA TRBV28 NA CASDTPRGSPLHF TGTGCCAGTGACACTCCTCGGGGTTCACCCCTCCACTTT
TRBJ2-2 TRBD1 TRBV28 few CASSIDRGLRSTGELFF TGTGCCAGCAGTATCGACAGGGGGCTAAGGAGCACCGGGGAGCTGTTTTTT
TRBJ2-2 NA TRBV12-3/TRBV12-4 NA CASSGDSGELFF TGTGCCAGCAGTGGGGACTCCGGGGAGCTGTTTTTT
TRBJ2-5 TRBD2 TRBV6-2/TRBV6-3 NA CASSGLATLLDQYF TGTGCCAGCAGCGGACTAGCGACACTCCTTGACCAGTACTTC
TRBJ1-1 NA TRBV15 NA CATSRDIRTASMNTEAFF TGTGCCACCAGCAGAGATATAAGGACAGCATCCATGAACACTGAAGCTTTCTTT
TRBJ2-3 TRBD2 TRBV9 NA CAIRLAGWDTQYF TGTGCCATCAGACTAGCGGGGTGGGATACGCAGTATTTT
TRBJ2-1 NA TRBV19 NA CASSAVGVGSTVVF NA
TRBJ1-1 NA TRBV3-1/TRBV3-2 once CASAFMRNTEAFF TGTGCCAGCGCTTTTATGAGGAACACTGAAGCTTTCTTT
TRBJ1-2 TRBD1 TRBV7-9 once CASSFGTGNYGYTF TGTGCCAGCAGCTTTGGGACAGGGAACTATGGCTACACCTTC
TRBJ1-5 NA TRBV11-2 once CASSPLGGAQHF TGTGCCAGCAGCCCCCTTGGCGGCGCCCAGCATTTT
TRBJ2-2 TRBD2 TRBV7-9 NA CASSMRLAGVGELFF TGTGCCAGCAGCATGAGACTAGCGGGAGTGGGGGAGCTGTTTTTT
TRBJ2-1 NA TRBV15 NA CATSRAGSLNEQFF TGTGCCACCAGCAGAGCTGGGAGTCTCAATGAGCAGTTCTTC
TRBJ2-7 NA TRBV10-1 NA CASSGPLGRQYF TGCGCCAGCAGTGGGCCCCTAGGCCGGCAGTACTTC
TRBJ2-7 NA TRBV7-2 few CASSLVTGTYEQYF TGTGCCAGCAGCTTAGTAACAGGGACCTACGAGCAGTACTTC
TRBJ2-3 NA TRBV7-9 NA CASSLGGKSLTSTDTQYF TGTGCCAGCAGCTTAGGAGGGAAAAGCCTCACGAGCACAGATACGCAGTATTTT
TRBJ2-1 TRBD2 TRBV15 NA CATSRYPNPGLAGNNEQFF TGTGCCACCAGCAGATACCCCAATCCGGGACTAGCGGGCAACAATGAGCAGTTCTTC
TRBJ2-7 NA TRBV6-5 NA CASSSLLRYEQYF TGTGCCAGCAGTTCCCTCCTCCGCTACGAGCAGTACTTC
TRBJ1-6 TRBD1 TRBV7-8 NA CASSFFRGPNSPLHF TGTGCCAGCAGCTTTTTCAGGGGGCCTAATTCACCCCTCCACTTT
TRBJ1-2 TRBD1 TRBV9 NA CASSSTTGTNYGYTF TGTGCCAGCAGCTCGACGACAGGGACGAACTATGGCTACACCTTC
TRBJ2-7 TRBD2 TRBV11-2 NA CASSLGVMRLAGEYEQYF TGTGCCAGCAGCTTAGGAGTAATGAGACTAGCGGGAGAGTACGAGCAGTACTTC
TRBJ1-1 NA TRBV7-9 NA CASSLVSGGNTEAFF TGTGCCAGCAGCTTAGTTAGTGGAGGGAACACTGAAGCTTTCTTT
TRBJ2-3 TRBD2 TRBV6-6 NA CASSPRTSGRGKDTQYF TGTGCCAGCAGTCCGCGAACTAGCGGGAGAGGTAAAGATACGCAGTATTTT
TRBJ1-4 TRBD1 TRBV18 NA CASSHRQGSDNEKLFF TGTGCCAGCTCACACAGACAGGGGTCGGATAATGAAAAACTGTTTTTT
TRBJ1-2 NA TRBV3-1/TRBV3-2 NA CASSPDSAPNYGYTF TGTGCCAGCAGCCCTGACAGCGCGCCTAACTATGGCTACACCTTC
TRBJ1-5 NA TRBV2 NA CASSGSVSNQPQHF TGTGCCAGCAGTGGGTCGGTTAGCAATCAGCCCCAGCATTTT